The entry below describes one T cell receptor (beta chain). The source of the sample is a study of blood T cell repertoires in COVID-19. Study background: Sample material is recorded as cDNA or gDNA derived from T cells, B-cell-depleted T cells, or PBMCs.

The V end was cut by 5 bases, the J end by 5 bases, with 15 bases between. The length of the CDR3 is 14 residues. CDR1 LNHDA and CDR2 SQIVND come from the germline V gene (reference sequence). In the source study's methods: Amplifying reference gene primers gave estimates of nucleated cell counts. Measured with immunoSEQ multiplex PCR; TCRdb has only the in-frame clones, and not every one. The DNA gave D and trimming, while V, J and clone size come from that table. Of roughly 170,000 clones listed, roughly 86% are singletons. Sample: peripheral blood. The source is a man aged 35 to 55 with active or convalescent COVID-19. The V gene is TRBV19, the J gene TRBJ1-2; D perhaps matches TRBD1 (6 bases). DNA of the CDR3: TGTGCCAGTAGTCCCTCGGGACAAAGTTATGGCTACACCTTC. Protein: CASSPSGQSYGYTF.